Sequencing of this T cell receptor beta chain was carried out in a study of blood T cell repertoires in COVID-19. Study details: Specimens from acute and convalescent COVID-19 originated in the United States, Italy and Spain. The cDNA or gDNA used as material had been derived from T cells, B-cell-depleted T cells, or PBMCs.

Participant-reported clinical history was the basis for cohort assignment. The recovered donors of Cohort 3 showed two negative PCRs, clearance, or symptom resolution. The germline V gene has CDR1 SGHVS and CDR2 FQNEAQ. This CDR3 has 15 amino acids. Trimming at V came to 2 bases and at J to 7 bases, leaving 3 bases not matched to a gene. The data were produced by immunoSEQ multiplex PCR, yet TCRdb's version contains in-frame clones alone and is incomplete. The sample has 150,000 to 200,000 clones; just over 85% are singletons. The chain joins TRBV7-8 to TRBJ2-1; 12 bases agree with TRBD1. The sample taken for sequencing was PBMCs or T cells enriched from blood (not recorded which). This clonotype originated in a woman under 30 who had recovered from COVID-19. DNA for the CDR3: TGTGCCAGCAGCTTAAGGGACAGGGGGCTTAATGAGCAGTTCTTC. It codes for CASSLRDRGLNEQFF.